A single TCR beta chain is shown here with its context. Other DNA variants within this sample encode the same CDR3. This entry is derived from a study of blood T cell repertoires in COVID-19. V lost 3 bases, J lost 4 bases, and 7 bases lay in between. This CDR3 contains 13 residues. How the authors handled the data: Estimation of nucleated cell counts relied on the amplification of reference gene primers. TCRdb's table, derived via immunoSEQ multiplex PCR, lists solely in-frame clones and lacks some. Clone size and the V and J calls come from that table; the DNA yielded D and trimming. Among approximately 91,000 clones listed, approximately 76% were seen once.

The sequencing sample was made of peripheral blood. This clonotype was sampled from a man between 65 and 80 years old with acute or convalescent COVID-19. The rearrangement uses TRBV12-3 or TRBV12-4 and TRBJ1-5, with D hard to call. The CDR3: CASSFGSNQPQHF. CDR3 in DNA: TGTGCCAGCAGTTTTGGGAGTAATCAGCCCCAGCATTTT.